This T cell receptor beta chain appears in the sequencing data of a study of identifying expanded T cells in peripheral blood. Only a few counts were recorded for this clone. Its antigen is currently unknown. Clones were read by immunoSEQ multiplex PCR, and TCRdb kept only the in-frame ones, dropping some. The table has about 100,000 clones, roughly 86% seen once. Study outcomes and limitations: Technical replicates showed around 1.3 changed clones; two weeks 15 to 20; four weeks 19.

Per the germline V gene, CDR1 is SEHNR and CDR2 is FQNEAQ (reference sequence). This CDR3 region has 13 residues. V trimming: 4 bases; J trimming: 10 bases; junction bases outside the gene matches: 8. The specimen was blood. The chain couples TRBV7-9 to TRBJ1-1, with 8 bases that match TRBD1. The TCR sequence derives from a person aged 18-70 years in good health. The CDR3 loop is CASSSGTTGVAFF. The CDR3 coding sequence is TGTGCCAGCAGCTCCGGGACGACAGGGGTAGCTTTCTTT.